The sample holds one count of the clone carrying this T cell receptor (beta chain). Original handling: By means of reference gene primer amplification, nucleated cell counts were estimated. TCRdb keeps only in-frame clones here, not all; method: immunoSEQ multiplex PCR. That table supplies the V and J calls and clone size; D and trimming were determined from the DNA. The table records fewer than 250,000 clones, about 82% of them present only once. This entry belongs to a study of blood T cell repertoires in COVID-19. Looking at the study overall: Sites across the United States, Italy and Spain contributed samples from acute and convalescent COVID-19.

The sequenced sample consisted of peripheral blood. This TCR was recovered from a woman aged 55-70 years with active or convalescent COVID-19.

CDR3 sequence (DNA): TGTGCCAGCAGCGGTGCCGGCAGAAGTTTTATAGCGGGAGGATATTATAATGAGCAGTTCTTC. Protein product: CASSGAGRSFIAGGYYNEQFF. The V and J genes are TRBV3-1 (or the pseudogene TRBV3-2) and TRBJ2-1, with TRBD2 matching 10 bases. The J segment lost 7 bases and the V segment lost 5 bases, leaving 26 bases of the junction unmatched. Germline assignment: CDR1 LGHDT and CDR2 YNNKEL (reference sequence). The CDR3 is made up of 21 amino acids.